This T cell receptor beta chain was sequenced in a study of T cells in tuberculosis. The overall study: CD1B tetramers identified T cells specific for mycobacterial lipid GMM. Study results and caveats: GMM-specific TCRs were nearer to active tuberculosis alpha repertoires, suggesting expansion. Shorter CDR3-alpha in active tuberculosis partly drove smaller distances.

Only a few counts were recorded for this clone. As yet, its antigen is unknown. Germline V gene sequence: CDR1 LNHDA, CDR2 SQIVND (reference sequence). CDR3 length equals 14 residues. V lost 5 bases, J lost 3 bases, and 14 bases lay in between. Measured with immunoSEQ multiplex PCR; TCRdb has only the in-frame clones, and not every one. The sample carries roughly 30,000 clones, approximately 89% recorded once. The genes are TRBV19 and TRBJ2-7, with TRBD2 as a possible D gene (6 bases). This sequence originates from a donor aged 10-30 years with latent tuberculosis or without tuberculosis infection. The sample was PBMCs. This CDR3 reads CASSDPGAFYEQYF. CDR3 nucleotides: TGTGCCAGTAGTGACCCGGGAGCTTTCTACGAGCAGTACTTC.